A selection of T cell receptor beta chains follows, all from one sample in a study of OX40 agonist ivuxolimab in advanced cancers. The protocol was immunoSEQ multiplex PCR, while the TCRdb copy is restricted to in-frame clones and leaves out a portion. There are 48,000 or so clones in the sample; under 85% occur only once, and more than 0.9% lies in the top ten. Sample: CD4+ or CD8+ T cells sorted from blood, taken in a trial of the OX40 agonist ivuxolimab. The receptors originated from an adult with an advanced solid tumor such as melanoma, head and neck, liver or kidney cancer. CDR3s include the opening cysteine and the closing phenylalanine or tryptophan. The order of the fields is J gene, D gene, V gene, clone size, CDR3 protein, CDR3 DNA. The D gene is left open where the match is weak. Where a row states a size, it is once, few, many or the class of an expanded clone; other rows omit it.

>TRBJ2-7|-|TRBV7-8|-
CASSLGLSYEQYF
TGTGCCAGCAGCTTAGGGCTTTCCTACGAGCAGTACTTC
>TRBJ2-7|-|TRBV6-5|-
CASSYSQVLTDEQYF
TGTGCCAGCAGTTACTCACAAGTCCTAACCGACGAGCAGTACTTC
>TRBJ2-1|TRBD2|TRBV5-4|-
CASSFKSGGYNEQFF
TGTGCCAGCAGCTTCAAAAGCGGGGGCTACAATGAGCAGTTCTTC
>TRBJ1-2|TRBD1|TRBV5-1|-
CASSSQGAQGYTF
TGCGCCAGCAGCTCCCAGGGGGCGCAGGGCTACACCTTC
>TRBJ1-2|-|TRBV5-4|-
CASSLKGVNGGYTF
TGTGCCAGCAGCTTGAAGGGGGTGAATGGCGGCTACACCTTC
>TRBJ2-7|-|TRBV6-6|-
CASTHPQNEQYF
TGTGCCAGCACCCACCCCCAGAACGAGCAGTACTTC
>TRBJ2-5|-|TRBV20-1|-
CSARDSRTQYF
TGCAGTGCTAGAGATTCACGGACCCAGTACTTC
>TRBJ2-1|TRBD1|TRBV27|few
CASSPRQGEYNEQFF
TGTGCCAGCAGTCCCCGACAGGGAGAGTACAATGAGCAGTTCTTC
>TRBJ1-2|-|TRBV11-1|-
CASSPIWGREDGYTF
TGTGCCAGCAGCCCAATCTGGGGACGGGAAGACGGCTACACCTTC
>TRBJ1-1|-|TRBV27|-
CASSLYGNTEAFF
TGTGCCAGCAGTTTATATGGGAACACTGAAGCTTTCTTT
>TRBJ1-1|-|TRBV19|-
CASSIARTLFYMNTEAFF
TGTGCCAGTAGTATAGCACGGACCCTTTTCTACATGAACACTGAAGCTTTCTTT
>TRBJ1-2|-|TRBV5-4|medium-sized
CASSLARGGYTF
TGTGCCAGCAGCTTGGCCCGAGGCGGCTACACCTTC
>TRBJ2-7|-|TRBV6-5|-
CASRRDNSYEQYF
TGTGCCAGCAGACGGGACAATTCCTACGAGCAGTACTTC
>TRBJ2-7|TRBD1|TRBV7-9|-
CASSARGTGIYEQYF
TGTGCCAGCAGCGCGCGGGGGACAGGGATCTACGAGCAGTACTTC
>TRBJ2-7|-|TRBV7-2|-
CASSLPGGPTYEQYF
TGTGCCAGCAGCCTCCCTGGGGGGCCGACCTACGAGCAGTACTTC
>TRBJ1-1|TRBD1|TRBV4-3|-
CASSQEQGSTNAEAFF
TGCGCCAGCAGCCAAGAACAGGGGAGTACGAACGCTGAAGCTTTCTTT
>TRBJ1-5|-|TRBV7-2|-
CASSAVNGEGQPQHF
TGTGCCAGCAGCGCCGTAAATGGGGAGGGTCAGCCCCAGCATTTT
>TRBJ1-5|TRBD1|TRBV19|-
CASSLRTGGNQPQHF
TGTGCCAGTAGCCTTAGGACAGGCGGGAATCAGCCCCAGCATTTT
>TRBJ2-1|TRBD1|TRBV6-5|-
CASSYDRGQGEQFF
TGTGCCAGCAGTTACGACAGGGGGCAGGGTGAGCAGTTCTTC
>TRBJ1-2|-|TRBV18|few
CASSPAGDGYGYTF
TGTGCCAGCTCACCCGCGGGGGATGGCTATGGCTACACCTTC
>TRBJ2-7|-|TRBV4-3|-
CASSQGPTGGYEQYF
TGCGCCAGCAGCCAAGGGCCCACGGGTGGCTACGAGCAGTACTTC
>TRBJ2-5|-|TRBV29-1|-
CSVELGGPETQYF
TGCAGCGTTGAGTTGGGGGGCCCAGAGACCCAGTACTTC
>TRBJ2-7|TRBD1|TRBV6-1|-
CASRRPGQTIEQYF
TGTGCCAGCAGGAGACCGGGACAGACCATCGAGCAGTACTTC
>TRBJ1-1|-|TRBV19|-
CASSIEANTEAFF
TGTGCCAGTAGTATCGAGGCCAACACTGAAGCTTTCTTT
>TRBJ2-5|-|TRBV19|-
CASSRVEETQYF
TGTGCCAGTAGCAGGGTTGAAGAGACCCAGTACTTC
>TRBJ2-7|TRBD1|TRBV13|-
CASSLGDRAYEQYF
TGTGCCAGCAGCTTAGGAGACAGGGCCTACGAGCAGTACTTC
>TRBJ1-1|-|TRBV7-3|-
CASSLTRDSTEAFF
TGTGCCAGCAGCTTAACGAGGGATTCTACGGAAGCTTTCTTT